The 28 T cell receptor beta chains below all came from one sample that was sequenced in a study of blood T cells in healthy people across ages. Sample-barcoded 5' priming and a J-beta primer mix drove a second PCR of about 6 to 12 cycles. TCRdb passed the 5' RACE reads through MiXCR, listing each CDR3 protein once. The repertoire consists of hundreds of thousands of distinct CDR3 sequences, with around two fifths occurring once and the leading ten covering about 32%. The sequenced material came from blood. These receptor sequences come from a man at least 80 years old in good health.

The chain is built from TRBV25-1 and TRBJ2-2, with 7 bases fitting TRBD1. The CDR3 runs 15 residues. V lost 4 bases, J lost 7 bases, and 9 bases stayed unmatched. Per germline, CDR1 MGHDK and CDR2 SYGVNS. The CDR3 sequence: CASSARGGVGGELFF. DNA for the CDR3: TGTGCCAGCAGTGCGAGAGGGGGCGTGGGCGGGGAGCTGTTTTTT.

The genes are TRBV5-1 and TRBJ2-5; TRBD2 might be the D (5 bases). The CDR3 loop spans 14 amino acids. V lost 2 bases and J 0 bases, leaving 8 bases between the germline ends. Per the germline V gene, CDR1 is SGHRS and CDR2 is YFSETQ. The DNA of the CDR3 is TGCGCCAGCAGCTTATCCGGGGACCAAGAGACCCAGTACTTC. Protein: CASSLSGDQETQYF.

This sequence joins TRBV28 and TRBJ2-3; maybe TRBD1 (5 bases). The CDR3 contains 14 residues. The ends were cut back, 5 bases at V and 3 bases at J, with 12 bases in the middle. The germline gives CDR1 MDHEN, CDR2 SYDVKM. The CDR3 sequence: CASSIRSGTDTQYF. The DNA of the CDR3 is TGTGCCAGCAGTATCCGATCAGGGACAGATACGCAGTATTTT. The complete variable domain, with remaining parts taken from reference TRBV28 and TRBJ2-3, reads DVKVTQSSRYLVKRTGEKVFLECVQDMDHENMFWYRQDPGLGLRLIYFSYDVKMKEKGDIPEGYSVSREKKERFSLILESASTNQTSMYLCASSIRSGTDTQYFGPGTRLTVL.

The chain joins TRBV5-1 to TRBJ2-1; D is perhaps TRBD2 (5 bases). Germline-derived CDR1 and CDR2 are SGHRS and YFSETQ. The germline V and J ends were trimmed by 4 bases and 3 bases, with 14 bases remaining between them. The CDR3 has 15 residues. The CDR3 DNA is TGCGCCAGCAGCGTAAGACACGGACTCTACAATGAGCAGTTCTTC. This codes for CASSVRHGLYNEQFF.

Concerning this clonotype: This may be a read error, as it is one base from a much larger clone. The rearrangement links TRBV7-6 to TRBJ2-7, with TRBD1 as a possible D gene (6 bases). The CDR3 is made up of 15 amino acids. Trimming left V 4 bases short and J 1 base short, with 14 bases between. Germline lookup yields CDR1 SGHVS and CDR2 FNYEAQ. The CDR3 DNA is TGTGCCAGCAGCTCAGAACAGGGAAGGTCCTACGAGCAGTACTTC. The encoded protein is CASSSEQGRSYEQYF. The full variable domain, its missing parts supplied by reference TRBV7-6 and TRBJ2-7, is GAGVSQSPRYKVTKRGQDVALRCDPISGHVSLYWYRQALGQGPEFLTYFNYEAQQDKSGLPNDRFSAERPEGSISTLTIQRTEQRDSAMYRCASSSEQGRSYEQYFGPGTRLTVT.

This clonotype showed up just a few times. The chain links TRBV20-1 to TRBJ1-5, with unresolved D. Trimming removed 5 bases from V and 7 bases from J, with 18 bases in between. The CDR3 is 14 residues long. Looked up from germline, CDR1 is DFQATT and CDR2 is SNEGSKA (reference sequence). In nucleotides, the CDR3 is TGCAGTGCTCCCAACGGACTCGGTGGGCAGCCCCAGCATTTT. It translates to CSAPNGLGGQPQHF.

CDR3 amino acids: CATSNSQETQYF. In DNA, the CDR3 is TGTGCCACCAGCAACAGCCAAGAGACCCAGTACTTC. J is TRBJ2-5 and V is TRBV24-1, with D hard to call. Germline V gene sequence: CDR1 KGHDR, CDR2 SFDVKD. The V and J ends lost 7 bases and 1 base respectively, with 6 bases between them. CDR3 length equals 12 residues.

This clonotype was seen a handful of times. The J gene is TRBJ1-2, the V gene TRBV6-1; TRBD1 matches at 8 bases. The CDR3 consists of 13 residues. Germline trimming cut 3 bases from V and 6 bases from J; bases unmatched to any gene: 3. Germline lookup yields CDR1 MNHNS and CDR2 SASEGT. The CDR3 DNA is TGTGCCAGCAGTGAGACAGGGGAAGATGGCTACACCTTC. It specifies CASSETGEDGYTF.

This chain connects TRBV3-1 to TRBJ2-1, with 7 bases identical to TRBD2. The CDR3 spans 17 residues. Germline lookup yields CDR1 LGHDT and CDR2 YNNKEL (reference sequence). The V and J ends lost 3 bases and 8 bases, in that order; junction bases with no gene match: 16. This CDR3 is CASSQDMEGGRVYEQFF. CDR3 bases: TGTGCCAGCAGCCAGGACATGGAGGGCGGGAGAGTCTATGAGCAGTTCTTC.

This clonotype was recorded a few times. The gene calls are TRBV11-2 and TRBJ2-1; tentative D call: TRBD2 (6 bases). The length of the CDR3 is 18 residues. V was cut by 5 bases and J by 5 bases, with 25 bases left in between. CDR1 is SGHAT and CDR2 is FQNNGV in the germline V gene. In DNA, the CDR3 is TGTGCCAGCAGCCCAGCCCTCCAGACTAGGCATCTAGACAATGAGCAGTTCTTC. This gives the protein CASSPALQTRHLDNEQFF.

This clonotype was detected only a few times. This chain joins TRBV6-2 or TRBV6-3 and TRBJ2-1, with D unclear. CDR3 length: 13 residues. Deletions cut 6 bases from V and 5 bases from J, with 11 bases between. Germline V gene sequence: CDR1 MNHEY, CDR2 SVGEGT. CDR3 coding DNA: TGTGCCAGCAGGCTGGTAGGGAACAATGAGCAGTTCTTC. It yields the protein CASRLVGNNEQFF.

This clonotype has a single count. The chain couples TRBV6-2 or TRBV6-3 to TRBJ2-7; 12 bases agree with TRBD2. CDR1 MNHEY and CDR2 SVGEGT come from the germline V gene. The CDR3 sequence is 16 residues long. V dropped 4 bases and J dropped 7; count of bases not matched to a gene: 11. For the CDR3, the DNA is TGTGCCAGCAGTTTGTTTTCTAGCGGGGGGGGCAATGAGCAGTACTTC. Translation: CASSLFSSGGGNEQYF.

The genes are TRBV6-5 and TRBJ2-3, with TRBD2 identical over 12 bases. CDR3 length equals 14 residues. Germline lookup yields CDR1 MNHEY and CDR2 SVGAGI. V lost 6 bases, J lost 5 bases, and 3 bases stayed unmatched. The CDR3 sequence is CASRGTSGLDTQYF. CDR3 DNA: TGTGCCAGCAGGGGGACTAGCGGGTTAGATACGCAGTATTTT.

The rearrangement uses TRBV3-1 and TRBJ1-1, with D unresolved. V gave up 5 bases and J gave up 3 bases, with 16 bases separating them. Germline lookup yields CDR1 LGHDT and CDR2 YNNKEL (reference sequence). The length of the CDR3 is 15 residues. The CDR3: CASSSTGYGDTEAFF. As DNA, the CDR3 is TGTGCCAGCAGCTCAACGGGGTATGGAGACACTGAAGCTTTCTTT.

The chain uses TRBV10-1 and TRBJ1-5; D is undetermined. Germline assignment: CDR1 WNHNN and CDR2 SYGVQD (reference sequence). This CDR3 is 13 amino acids long. Trimming took off 2 bases at V and 7 bases at J, with 9 bases between the two ends. The CDR3 nucleotides read TGCGCCAGCAGTGAGGGCTCGAAGCAGCCCCAGCATTTT. Translation gives CASSEGSKQPQHF.

The gene calls are TRBV19 and TRBJ2-5; 10 positions agree with TRBD1. The CDR3 sequence is 16 residues long. V lost 9 bases to trimming and J lost 4 bases; unmatched junction nucleotides: 14. The germline V gene has CDR1 LNHDA and CDR2 SQIVND (reference sequence). Here the CDR3 reads CASNTLPGQGRETQYF. For the CDR3, the DNA is TGTGCCAGCAACACGCTGCCGGGACAGGGGAGAGAGACCCAGTACTTC.

Many counts were recorded for this clonotype. This chain joins TRBV15 and TRBJ1-2; D uncertain. This CDR3 comprises 15 residues. In germline, CDR1 is LNHNV, CDR2 YYDKDF (reference sequence). Trimming removed 3 bases from V and 4 bases from J, with 15 bases in between. Here the CDR3 DNA reads TGTGCCACCAGCAGGGGCGGCTCCCTGGGCTATGGCTACACCTTC. Amino acid sequence: CATSRGGSLGYGYTF.

In its sample, this clonotype was seen many times. J is TRBJ2-1 and V is TRBV29-1, with no clear D. Trimming cost V 1 base and J 3 bases, with 16 bases left between them. The CDR3 contains 16 residues. Germline V lookup: CDR1 SQVTM, CDR2 ANQGSEA. The CDR3 sequence is CSVEGQTPTIYNEQFF. CDR3 DNA sequence: TGCAGCGTTGAAGGGCAGACCCCTACGATCTACAATGAGCAGTTCTTC.

The chain carries TRBV21-1 and TRBJ2-7; TRBD1, the D gene given by the table, was not confirmed from the DNA. TRBV21-1 constitutes a pseudogene. The CDR3 is 15 amino acids. The CDR3 bases are TGTGCCAGGCAGGGGGGTACGGAAGCCTCCTACGAGCAGTACTTC. Residues: CARQGGTEASYEQYF.

The chain combines TRBV29-1 with TRBJ2-7; 12 bases agree with TRBD2. Per the germline V gene, CDR1 is SQVTM and CDR2 is ANQGSEA. This CDR3 comprises 16 residues. Germline trimming cut 4 bases from V and 2 bases from J; bases unmatched to any gene: 9. The CDR3 coding sequence is TGCAGCGTTGGGGGGACTAGCGGGCGCCTCCCCTACGAGCAGTACTTC. This codes for CSVGGTSGRLPYEQYF.

The genes are TRBV7-3 and TRBJ2-3, with 7 bases identical to TRBD1. Trimming at V came to 5 bases and at J to 11 bases, leaving 7 bases not matched to a gene. This CDR3 is 12 amino acids long. Germline V gene sequence: CDR1 SGHTA, CDR2 FQGTGA. In nucleotides, the CDR3 is TGTGCCAGCAGCCTGGACAGGCAGCGGCAGTATTTT. It yields the protein CASSLDRQRQYF.

This clonotype was detected a few times. This chain links TRBV7-9 with TRBJ2-7; D remains ambiguous. The V end lost 5 bases, the J end lost 5 bases, and 10 bases lay between the germline ends. This CDR3 comprises 12 residues. CDR1 and CDR2 from the germline V gene are SEHNR and FQNEAQ (reference sequence). CDR3 DNA sequence: TGTGCCAGCAGCCGTATGCCGGACGAGCAGTACTTC. Amino acids: CASSRMPDEQYF.

The chain uses TRBV20-1 and TRBJ2-3; D is possibly TRBD2 (6 bases). The germline gives CDR1 DFQATT, CDR2 SNEGSKA (reference sequence). The CDR3 spans 16 residues. Trimming took off 2 bases at V and 5 bases at J, with 20 bases between the two ends. The CDR3 loop is CSARSPLAGYIDTQYF. The CDR3 bases are TGCAGTGCTAGATCCCCCTTGGCGGGGTATATAGATACGCAGTATTTT.

The V call is TRBV4-2, the J call TRBJ2-1; TRBD2 matches at 12 bases. V dropped 0 bases and J dropped 3; count of bases not matched to a gene: 9. CDR3 length: 19 residues. Germline CDR1 reads LGHNA; CDR2 reads YNFKEQ. This CDR3 is CASSQEASGRALVYNEQFF. The CDR3 nucleotides are TGTGCCAGCAGCCAAGAGGCTAGCGGGAGGGCCTTGGTCTACAATGAGCAGTTCTTC.

The rearrangement links TRBV5-4 to TRBJ2-3; weak D call: TRBD2 (5 bases). This CDR3 is 16 amino acids long. Germline V gene sequence: CDR1 SGHNT, CDR2 YYREEE (reference sequence). V was clipped by 4 bases and J by 1 base, with 16 bases between them. The CDR3 sequence is CASSPAQRKGTDTQYF. The CDR3, as DNA: TGTGCCAGCAGCCCGGCACAGCGGAAAGGCACAGATACGCAGTATTTT. The variable domain in full, completed from reference TRBV5-4 and TRBJ2-3, reads ETGVTQSPTHLIKTRGQQVTLRCSSQSGHNTVSWYQQALGQGPQFIFQYYREEENGRGNFPPRFSGLQFPNYSSELNVNALELDDSALYLCASSPAQRKGTDTQYFGPGTRLTVL.

V usage is TRBV6-2 or TRBV6-3 and J usage is TRBJ2-3, with D possibly TRBD2 on 5 matching bases. The CDR3 has 14 residues. Trimming cost V 3 bases and J 6 bases, with 13 bases left between them. Germline V lookup: CDR1 MNHEY, CDR2 SVGEGT. The CDR3 sequence: CASSYRRTADTQYF. CDR3 bases: TGTGCCAGCAGTTATAGGCGGACTGCGGATACGCAGTATTTT.

The chain is built from TRBV20-1 and TRBJ2-5; TRBD2 matches 9 bases. The J call may be in error: the DNA end matches TRBJ2-7 better. Germline loops: CDR1 DFQATT, CDR2 SNEGSKA (reference sequence). CDR3 length equals 15 residues. CDR3 sequence: CSAKTGAGGRYEQYF. The DNA for the CDR3 is TGCAGTGCTAAAACGGGGGCGGGAGGGAGATACGAGCAGTACTTC.

The V call is TRBV5-5, the J call TRBJ2-1; TRBD1 might be the D (5 bases). Trimming removed 5 bases at V and 7 bases at J, with 13 bases between. Per germline, CDR1 SGHKS and CDR2 YYEKEE (reference sequence). The CDR3 runs to 13 residues. The DNA of the CDR3 is TGTGCCAGCAGGGAGCAGGGTACGAATGAGCAGTTCTTC. Residues: CASREQGTNEQFF.